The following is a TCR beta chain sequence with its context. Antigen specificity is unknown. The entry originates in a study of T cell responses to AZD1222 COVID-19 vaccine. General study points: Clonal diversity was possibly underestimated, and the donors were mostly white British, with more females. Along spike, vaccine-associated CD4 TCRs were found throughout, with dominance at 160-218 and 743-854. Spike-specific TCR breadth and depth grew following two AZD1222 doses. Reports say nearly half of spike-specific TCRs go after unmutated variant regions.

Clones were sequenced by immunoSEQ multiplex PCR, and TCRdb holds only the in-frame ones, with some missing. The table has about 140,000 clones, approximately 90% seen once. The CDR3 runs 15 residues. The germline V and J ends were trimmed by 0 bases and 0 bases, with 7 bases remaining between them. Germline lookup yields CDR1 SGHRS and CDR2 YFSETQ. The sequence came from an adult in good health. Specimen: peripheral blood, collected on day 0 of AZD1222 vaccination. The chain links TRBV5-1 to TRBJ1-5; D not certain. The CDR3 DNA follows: TGCGCCAGCAGCTTGGGTCCCAATAGCAATCAGCCCCAGCATTTT. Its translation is CASSLGPNSNQPQHF.